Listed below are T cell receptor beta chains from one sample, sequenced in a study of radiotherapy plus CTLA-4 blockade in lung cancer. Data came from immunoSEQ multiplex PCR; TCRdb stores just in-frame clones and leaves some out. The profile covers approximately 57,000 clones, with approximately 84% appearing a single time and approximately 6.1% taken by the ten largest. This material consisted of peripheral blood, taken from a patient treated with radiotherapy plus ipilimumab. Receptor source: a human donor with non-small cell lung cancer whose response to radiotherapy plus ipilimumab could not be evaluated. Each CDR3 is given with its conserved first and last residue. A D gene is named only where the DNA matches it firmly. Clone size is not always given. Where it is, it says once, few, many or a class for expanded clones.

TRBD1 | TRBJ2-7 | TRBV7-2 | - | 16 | TGTGCCAGCAGCTCAGACCACAGGGGGCTTGGCCACGAGCAGTACTTC | CASSSDHRGLGHEQYF
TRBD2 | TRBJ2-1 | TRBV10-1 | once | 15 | TGCGCCAGCAGTCGAGCGGGGGGCCCCCACAATGAGCAGTTCTTC | CASSRAGGPHNEQFF
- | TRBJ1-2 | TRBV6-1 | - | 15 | TGTGCCAGCAGTGAGGTGGCAGGGCCGGTCTATGGCTACACCTTC | CASSEVAGPVYGYTF
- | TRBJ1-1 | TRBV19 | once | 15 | TGTGCCAGTAGTAGGGGACATCTGGCGAACACTGAAGCTTTCTTT | CASSRGHLANTEAFF
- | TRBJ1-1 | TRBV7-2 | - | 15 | TGTGCCAGCAGCTTAGATTACCGACGGGAAGCAAAAGCTTTCTTT | CASSLDYRREAKAFF
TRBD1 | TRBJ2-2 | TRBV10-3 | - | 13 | TGTGCCATAAGACAGGGTGACACCGGGGAGCTGTTTTTT | CAIRQGDTGELFF
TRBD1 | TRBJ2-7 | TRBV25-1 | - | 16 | TGTGCCAGCAGTGACCCCGGACAGGGCCCTACTCACGCGCAGTACTTC | CASSDPGQGPTHAQYF
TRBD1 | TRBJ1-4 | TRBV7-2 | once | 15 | TGTGCCAGCAGCCCCCAACAGGGGGCTTGGGAAAAACTGTTTTTT | CASSPQQGAWEKLFF
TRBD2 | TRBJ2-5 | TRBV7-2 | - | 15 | TGTGCCAGCAGCCTGCGACTAGCGGGGAAAGAGACCCAGTACTTC | CASSLRLAGKETQYF
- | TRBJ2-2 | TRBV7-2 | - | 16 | TGTGCCAGCAGCCCTGGGGCCTTCCTAAACACCGGGGAGCTGTTTTTT | CASSPGAFLNTGELFF
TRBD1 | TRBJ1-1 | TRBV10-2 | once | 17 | TGCGCCAGCAGTGCTAGGGGACAGGCGCTCATGAACACTGAAGCTTTCTTT | CASSARGQALMNTEAFF
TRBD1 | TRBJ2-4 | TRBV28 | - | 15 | TGTGCCAGCAGTAGCTGGGGACAGGGGGCAAACATTCAGTACTTC | CASSSWGQGANIQYF
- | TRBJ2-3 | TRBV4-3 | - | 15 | TGCGCCAGCAGCCAAGATCCCCGAGGGACAGATACGCAGTATTTT | CASSQDPRGTDTQYF
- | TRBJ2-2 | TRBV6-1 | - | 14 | TGTGCCAGCAGTGAAGCCCTCGGGACCGGGGAGCTGTTTTTT | CASSEALGTGELFF
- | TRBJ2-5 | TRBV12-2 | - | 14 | TGTGCAAGTCGCACACGTCCGTCAGTACGGACCCAGTACTTC | CASRTRPSVRTQYF
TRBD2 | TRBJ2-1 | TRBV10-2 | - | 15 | TGCGCCAGCAGTGAGATAGCGGGAGGGCTCAATGAGCAGTTCTTC | CASSEIAGGLNEQFF
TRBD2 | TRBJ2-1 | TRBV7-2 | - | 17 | TGTGCCAGCAGCTTAGCACCGGGACTAGCAGAGTACAATGAGCAGTTCTTC | CASSLAPGLAEYNEQFF
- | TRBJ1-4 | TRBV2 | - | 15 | TGTGCCAGCAGTGAACAGGGCGTCACTAATGAAAAACTGTTTTTT | CASSEQGVTNEKLFF
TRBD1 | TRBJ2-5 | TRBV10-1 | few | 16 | TGCGCCAGCAGTCCTTGGGGGACAGGGGAGCGGGAGACCCAGTACTTC | CASSPWGTGERETQYF